This T cell receptor (beta chain) was documented in a study of memory CD4+ T cells and cytomegalovirus serostatus. Study-wide results and caveats: The CMV-associated TCR signature appears largely within the CD4+ memory repertoire.

Germline CDR1 reads MGHRA; CDR2 reads YSYEKL. Losses at the gene ends were 1 base for V and 0 bases for J; bases not matched to a gene: 10. This CDR3 has 20 amino acids. On this clone: What it binds is unknown.

Single viable CD3+CD4+CD8-CD45RO+ cells were sorted as the memory CD4+ T cells. Serostatus was set by detecting CMV pp150, pp28, p38, p52 IgG. Libraries were prepared by immunoSEQ multiplex PCR; TCRdb keeps only in-frame clonotypes and omits some of them. The profile shows about 50,000 clones, about 79% of them singletons. This chain connects TRBV4-1 to TRBJ2-1; 12 bases fit TRBD2. Sequencing was done on a sample of memory CD4+ T cells from blood. This receptor was obtained from an adult in good health and CMV-seronegative. Written as DNA, the CDR3 is TGCGCCAGCAGCCAAGGGTCGGCTAGCGGGGGGGTCAGCTCCTACAATGAGCAGTTCTTC. Translating gives CASSQGSASGGVSSYNEQFF.